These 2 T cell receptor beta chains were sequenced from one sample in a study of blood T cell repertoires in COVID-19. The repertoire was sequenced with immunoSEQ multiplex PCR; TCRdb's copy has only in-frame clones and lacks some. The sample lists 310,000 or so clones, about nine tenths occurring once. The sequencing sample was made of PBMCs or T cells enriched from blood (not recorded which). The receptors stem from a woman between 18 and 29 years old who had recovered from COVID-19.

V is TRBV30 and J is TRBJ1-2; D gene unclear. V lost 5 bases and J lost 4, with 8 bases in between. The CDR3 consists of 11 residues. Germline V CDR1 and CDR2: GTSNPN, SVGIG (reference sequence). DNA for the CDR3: TGTGCCTGGCAGGAAAGCTATGGCTACACCTTC. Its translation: CAWQESYGYTF.

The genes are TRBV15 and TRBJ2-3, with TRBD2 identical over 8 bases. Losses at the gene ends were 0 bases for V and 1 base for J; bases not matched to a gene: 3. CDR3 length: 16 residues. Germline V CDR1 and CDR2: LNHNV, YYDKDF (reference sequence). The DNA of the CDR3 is TGTGCCACCAGCAGAGACCCGGGGGGGGGCACAGATACGCAGTATTTT. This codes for CATSRDPGGGTDTQYF.